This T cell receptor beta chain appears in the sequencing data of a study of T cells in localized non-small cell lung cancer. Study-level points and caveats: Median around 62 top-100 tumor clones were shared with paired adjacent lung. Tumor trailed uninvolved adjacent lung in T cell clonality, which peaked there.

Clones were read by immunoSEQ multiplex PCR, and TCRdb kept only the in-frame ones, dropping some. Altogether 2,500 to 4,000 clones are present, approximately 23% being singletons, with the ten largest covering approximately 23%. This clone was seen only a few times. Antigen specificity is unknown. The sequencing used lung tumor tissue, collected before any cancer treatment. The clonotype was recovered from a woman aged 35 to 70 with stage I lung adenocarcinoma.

The CDR3 here is CASSVGEGYNQPQHF. CDR3 nucleotide sequence: TGTGCCAGCAGCGTAGGGGAAGGTTACAATCAGCCCCAGCATTTT. The V gene is TRBV9, the J gene TRBJ1-5; no reliable D call. Germline CDR1 SGDLS, CDR2 YYNGEE. The V end lost 0 bases, the J end lost 3 bases, and 10 bases lay between the germline ends. This CDR3 comprises 15 residues.